Listed below are T cell receptor beta chains from one sample, sequenced in a study of blood T cell repertoires in COVID-19. Profiled with immunoSEQ multiplex PCR; TCRdb holds only in-frame clones, not every one. This table has about 270,000 clones, roughly 86% appearing once. Sequencing was carried out using peripheral blood. The receptors come from a man aged 35-49 years with active or convalescent COVID-19. Each CDR3 is given with its conserved first and last residue. Size tells how often a clone was seen (once, few, many) or the class of an expanded clone, and some rows leave it out.

size,V,CDR3
.,TRBV19,CASSHQRGELFF
.,TRBV27,CASSETGAYPSRYGYTF
.,TRBV9,CASSPGGRQQETQYF
few,TRBV2,CASSSGSGNTIYF
few,TRBV4-2,CASSHKGQGGLSVTGELFF
.,TRBV13,CASRSPTGEAYEQYF
.,TRBV6-5,CASSYWGTRTWSYTF
.,TRBV3-1/TRBV3-2,CASSLGGTQYF
.,TRBV7-6,CASSLLDNTGELFF
once,TRBV9,CASCRDSSNEKLFF
.,TRBV4-1,CASSQEVGTQYF